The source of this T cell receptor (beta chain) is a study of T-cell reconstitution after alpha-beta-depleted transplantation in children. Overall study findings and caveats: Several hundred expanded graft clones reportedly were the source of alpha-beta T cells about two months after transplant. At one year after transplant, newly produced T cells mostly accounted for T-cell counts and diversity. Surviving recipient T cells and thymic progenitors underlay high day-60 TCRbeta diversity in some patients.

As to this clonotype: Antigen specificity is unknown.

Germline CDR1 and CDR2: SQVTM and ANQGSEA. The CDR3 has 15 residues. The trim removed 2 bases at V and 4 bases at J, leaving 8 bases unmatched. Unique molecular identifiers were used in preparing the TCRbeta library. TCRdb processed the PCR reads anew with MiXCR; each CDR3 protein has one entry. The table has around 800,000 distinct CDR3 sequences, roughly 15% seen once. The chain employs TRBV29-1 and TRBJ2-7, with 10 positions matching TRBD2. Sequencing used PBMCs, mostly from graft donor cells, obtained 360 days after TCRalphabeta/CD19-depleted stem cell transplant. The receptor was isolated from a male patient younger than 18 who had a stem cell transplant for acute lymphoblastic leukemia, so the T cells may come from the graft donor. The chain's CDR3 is CSVEWSGRAGYEQYF. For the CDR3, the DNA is TGCAGCGTTGAATGGAGCGGGAGGGCCGGTTACGAGCAGTACTTC.